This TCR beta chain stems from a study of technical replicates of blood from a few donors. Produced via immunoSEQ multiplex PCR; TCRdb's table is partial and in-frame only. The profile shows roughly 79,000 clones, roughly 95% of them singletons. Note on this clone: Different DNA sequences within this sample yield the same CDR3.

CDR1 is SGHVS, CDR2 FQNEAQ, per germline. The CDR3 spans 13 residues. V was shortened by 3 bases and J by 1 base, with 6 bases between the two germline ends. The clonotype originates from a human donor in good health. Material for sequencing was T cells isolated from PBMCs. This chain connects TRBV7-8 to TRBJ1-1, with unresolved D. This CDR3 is CASSFGGNTEAFF. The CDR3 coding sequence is TGTGCCAGCAGCTTCGGCGGGAACACTGAAGCTTTCTTT.